These 32 T cell receptor beta chains were all obtained from the same sample, sequenced in a study of T cells in Graves' hyperthyroidism and ophthalmopathy. RNA transcripts gave rise to amplified TCR beta CDR3 regions. First-round RT-PCR targeting the TCR CDR3 was performed with the HTBI primer set. TCRdb fed the multiplex PCR reads into MiXCR, producing one record per CDR3 protein. Among around 250,000 distinct CDR3 sequences listed, more than 14% were seen once. Material: blood. These TCRs come from a woman in her 40s with Graves' hyperthyroidism that later progressed to Graves' ophthalmopathy.

The chain is built from TRBV20-1 and TRBJ2-3, with 9 bases matching TRBD1. After removal of 7 bases from V and 4 bases from J, the junction contained 6 bases not matched to a gene. Germline loops: CDR1 DFQATT, CDR2 SNEGSKA (reference sequence). CDR3 length: 13 residues. CDR3 nucleotides: TGCAGTGTAGGGACAGGGAGTGCAGATACGCAGTATTTT. It codes for CSVGTGSADTQYF.

This clonotype was counted many times. The chain links TRBV6-1 to TRBJ2-1; TRBD2 agrees at 8 bases. CDR3 length: 15 amino acids. Losses at the gene ends were 6 bases for V and 3 bases for J; bases not matched to a gene: 7. Germline lookup yields CDR1 MNHNS and CDR2 SASEGT. The CDR3: CASRSPGLDYNEQFF. CDR3 sequence (DNA): TGTGCCAGCAGAAGTCCGGGACTAGACTACAATGAGCAGTTCTTC.

The chain combines TRBV5-1 with TRBJ1-1, with a weak D call TRBD1 (6 bases). The CDR3 extends over 14 amino acids. Germline-derived CDR1 and CDR2 are SGHRS and YFSETQ. V was pared by 5 bases and J by 1 base, with 12 bases between. CDR3 amino acids: CASRSTGENTEAFF. The CDR3 DNA follows: TGCGCCAGCAGGTCGACAGGTGAGAACACTGAAGCTTTCTTT. Full variable domain (rest looked up from reference TRBV5-1 and TRBJ1-1): KAGVTQTPRYLIKTRGQQVTLSCSPISGHRSVSWYQQTPGQGLQFLFEYFSETQRNKGNFPGRFSGRQFSNSRSEMNVSTLELGDSALYLCASRSTGENTEAFFGQGTRLTVV.

In this sample, this clonotype turned up many times. The V and J genes are TRBV6-1 and TRBJ2-7; D may be TRBD2 (6 bases). The germline CDR1 and CDR2 sequences are MNHNS and SASEGT. This CDR3 comprises 15 residues. Between the trimmed V and J ends, which lost 8 bases and 2 bases, there was a span of 19 bases. Here the CDR3 reads CASAYVGSGPYEQYF. CDR3 bases: TGTGCCAGCGCGTACGTGGGTAGCGGCCCCTACGAGCAGTACTTC.

A few counts support this clonotype. A single base separates this from a much larger clone, so it may be a read error. This chain connects TRBV7-3 to TRBJ2-2; either TRBD1 or TRBD2 may fit D (5 bases each). The length of the CDR3 is 20 residues. CDR1 SGHTA and CDR2 FQGTGA come from the germline V gene. Trimming removed 1 base at V and 0 bases at J, with 21 bases between. The CDR3 here is CASSLIGGRRTIANTGELFF. CDR3 DNA: TGTGCCAGCAGCTTAATTGGGGGACGCAGAACTATCGCGAACACCGGGGAGCTGTTTTTT.

The rearrangement links TRBV20-1 to TRBJ2-1; TRBD1 matches 9 bases. This CDR3 region has 14 residues. Germline V gene data show CDR1 as DFQATT and CDR2 as SNEGSKA (reference sequence). V shed 3 bases and J 8 bases; nucleotides not matched to a gene: 8. CDR3 nucleotides: TGCAGTGCTAGTAGCGGACAGGGGTCCGATGAGCAGTTCTTC. Protein sequence: CSASSGQGSDEQFF.

This clonotype has at least ten counts. The chain recombines TRBV24-1 with TRBJ2-3; 8 positions match TRBD1. Germline trimming cut 4 bases from V and 0 bases from J; bases unmatched to any gene: 8. CDR1 and CDR2 from the germline V gene are KGHDR and SFDVKD. The CDR3 runs 17 residues. As DNA, the CDR3 is TGTGCCACCAGTGACCGACGGACAGGGCCGAGCACAGATACGCAGTATTTT. Amino acid sequence: CATSDRRTGPSTDTQYF.

V is TRBV7-2 and J is TRBJ2-2, with D hard to call. This CDR3 has 15 residues. V lost 6 bases to trimming and J lost 1 base, with 12 bases between them. The germline V gene has CDR1 SGHTA and CDR2 FQGNSA. This CDR3 is CASSREAQNTGELFF. In DNA form, the CDR3 reads TGTGCCAGCAGTCGTGAGGCTCAGAACACCGGGGAGCTGTTTTTT.

This clonotype has ten or more counts. CDR3 sequence (DNA): TGTGCTAGTGGTTTGGTACTTTGTCCCGATACACTCTCCTACGAGCAGTACTTC. It yields the protein CASGLVLCPDTLSYEQYF. The V call is TRBV12-5, the J call TRBJ2-7; no clear D gene. The CDR3 has 18 residues. The V gene's germline CDR1 is LGHNT and CDR2 FRNRAP. V dropped 0 bases and J dropped 0 bases, with 18 bases sitting between them.

The chain has TRBV7-9 and TRBJ1-2; no definite D call. Trimming cost V 1 base and J 2 bases, with 14 bases left between them. Germline CDR1 SEHNR, CDR2 FQNEAQ (reference sequence). The CDR3 is made up of 16 amino acids. The DNA of the CDR3 is TGTGCCAGCAGCTTAGGTGGAGGAGAAGCAAACTATGGCTACACCTTC. Amino acids: CASSLGGGEANYGYTF.

This clonotype was seen repeatedly, ten times or more. This chain connects TRBV7-2 to TRBJ2-7, with a possible D match to TRBD1 (6 bases). This CDR3 is 15 amino acids long. V lost 7 bases and J 2 bases, leaving 18 bases between the germline ends. Germline V gene data show CDR1 as SGHTA and CDR2 as FQGNSA. The CDR3 region is CASTRLGALPYEQYF. The CDR3 coding sequence is TGTGCCAGCACTAGGTTGGGGGCCCTCCCCTACGAGCAGTACTTC.

The J gene is TRBJ1-1, the V gene TRBV4-1; no clear D gene. Germline values: CDR1 MGHRA, CDR2 YSYEKL. The CDR3 extends over 16 amino acids. V was trimmed by 3 bases and J by 6 bases, leaving 20 bases between them. The chain's CDR3 is CASSQVFRAEIPEAFF. The CDR3 DNA sequence: TGCGCCAGCAGCCAGGTTTTCCGGGCAGAGATACCTGAAGCTTTCTTT.

This clonotype was seen repeatedly, ten times or more. The chain carries TRBV11-2 and TRBJ2-5; no clear D gene. The V gene's germline CDR1 is SGHAT and CDR2 FQNNGV. The CDR3 contains 12 residues. Trimming pared 5 bases from V and 6 bases from J, leaving 10 bases between. This CDR3 reads CASSPQDQTQYF. Written as DNA, the CDR3 is TGTGCCAGCAGCCCCCAGGACCAGACCCAGTACTTC.

Ten or more counts support this clonotype. The chain recombines TRBV6-1 with TRBJ1-6; D is unresolved. The CDR3 runs to 16 residues. Per germline, CDR1 MNHNS and CDR2 SASEGT. V lost 5 bases to trimming and J lost 0 bases, with 11 bases between them. This CDR3 is CASSTYSSSYNSPLHF. The CDR3 nucleotides read TGTGCCAGCAGTACCTATTCGAGCTCCTATAATTCACCCCTCCACTTT.

This chain joins TRBV20-1 and TRBJ2-3; 9 bases are shared with TRBD2. Trimming at V came to 0 bases and at J to 4 bases, leaving 11 bases not matched to a gene. The CDR3 length is 17 residues. Germline CDR1 DFQATT, CDR2 SNEGSKA (reference sequence). The CDR3 sequence is CSARDSWREGGADTQYF. The CDR3 bases are TGCAGTGCTAGAGATTCCTGGCGGGAGGGCGGGGCAGATACGCAGTATTTT.

This clonotype was recorded at least ten times. V usage is TRBV19 and J usage is TRBJ1-1; D remains ambiguous. Looked up from germline, CDR1 is LNHDA and CDR2 is SQIVND (reference sequence). Trimming removed 4 bases from V and 2 bases from J, with 11 bases in between. The CDR3 is 14 amino acids. CDR3 protein: CASSTQVENTEAFF. DNA for the CDR3: TGTGCCAGTAGTACCCAGGTAGAAAACACTGAAGCTTTCTTT.

Many counts were recorded for this clonotype. The chain uses TRBV12-3 or TRBV12-4 and TRBJ2-1, with D possibly being TRBD2 (5 bases). Trimming removed 2 bases from V and 2 bases from J, with 13 bases in between. This CDR3 region has 16 residues. The CDR3 DNA reads TGTGCCAGCAGTTTAAAGTGGGAGTCTCCCTACAATGAGCAGTTCTTC. Encoded protein: CASSLKWESPYNEQFF.

There are many counts of this clonotype. CDR3 amino acids: CASSWSGQRGYGYTF. CDR3 DNA: TGTGCCAGCAGCTGGTCGGGACAGAGAGGTTATGGCTACACCTTC. The chain combines TRBV7-9 with TRBJ1-2, with 7 bases aligning to TRBD1. This CDR3 is built from 15 residues. Germline-derived CDR1 and CDR2 are SEHNR and FQNEAQ (reference sequence). Germline trimming cut 4 bases from V and 5 bases from J; bases unmatched to any gene: 10.

There are many counts of this clonotype. The chain employs TRBV6-1 and TRBJ2-7; D call uncertain. This CDR3 comprises 14 residues. V was trimmed by 7 bases and J by 0 bases, leaving 13 bases between them. Germline loops: CDR1 MNHNS, CDR2 SASEGT. CDR3 sequence: CASKRTVDSYEQYF. DNA for the CDR3: TGTGCCAGCAAGCGTACGGTTGACTCCTACGAGCAGTACTTC.

The chain carries TRBV20-1 and TRBJ1-1; 7 nucleotides agree with TRBD1. J was trimmed by 6 bases and V by 5 bases; bases with no gene match: 9. There are 13 residues in the CDR3. From germline, CDR1 is DFQATT and CDR2 SNEGSKA (reference sequence). The DNA for the CDR3 is TGCAGTGCTCCCGGGACAGTGGACGCTGAAGCTTTCTTT. Encoded protein: CSAPGTVDAEAFF.

Of note for this clonotype: Given a much more abundant clone one base away, this may be a read error. The chain carries TRBV9 and TRBJ1-4; maybe TRBD1 (5 bases). The germline V gene encodes CDR1 SGDLS and CDR2 YYNGEE. V lost 2 bases, J lost 5 bases, and 16 bases lay in between. The CDR3 length is 16 residues. CDR3 sequence reads: CASSVGLNVANEKLFF. CDR3 bases: TGTGCCAGCAGCGTGGGGCTTAATGTGGCCAATGAAAAACTGTTTTTT. The full variable domain, rest sourced from reference TRBV9 and TRBJ1-4, is DSGVTQTPKHLITATGQRVTLRCSPRSGDLSVYWYQQSLDQGLQFLIQYYNGEERAKGNILERFSAQQFPDLHSELNLSSLELGDSALYFCASSVGLNVANEKLFFGSGTQLSVL.

This clonotype has a count of ten or more. The chain joins TRBV28 to TRBJ2-1; D remains ambiguous. Trimming pared 3 bases from V and 8 bases from J, leaving 26 bases between. The CDR3 loop spans 18 amino acids. Germline V CDR1 and CDR2: MDHEN, SYDVKM. The CDR3 sequence: CASSFSANRAYSLDEQFF. CDR3 in DNA: TGTGCCAGCAGTTTTTCGGCCAACCGTGCCTACTCTTTGGATGAGCAGTTCTTC.

This clonotype has more than one count but fewer than ten. The chain uses TRBV5-1 and TRBJ2-1; D uncertain. The CDR3 contains 15 residues. Trimming shortened V by 5 bases and J by 2 bases, and 14 bases separated the two germline ends. Germline V gives CDR1 SGHRS, CDR2 YFSETQ. CDR3 residues: CASSKDVRTYNEQFF. CDR3 in DNA: TGCGCCAGCAGTAAAGACGTTAGAACCTACAATGAGCAGTTCTTC.

This clonotype has only a few counts. The chain carries TRBV4-2 and TRBJ2-3; 7 bases are shared with TRBD1. This CDR3 region has 14 residues. The germline CDR1 and CDR2 sequences are LGHNA and YNFKEQ. Losses at the gene ends were 6 bases for V and 4 bases for J; bases not matched to a gene: 7. CDR3 DNA: TGTGCCAGCAGTCCAGGGGGAGCTGCAGATACGCAGTATTTT. Translating it yields CASSPGGAADTQYF.

The chain has TRBV19 and TRBJ2-1; D perhaps matches TRBD1 (6 bases). Germline V gene lookup returns CDR1 LNHDA and CDR2 SQIVND (reference sequence). The germline V and J ends were trimmed by 8 bases and 2 bases, with 13 bases remaining between them. The CDR3 is made up of 14 amino acids. CDR3 protein: CASARDTAYNEQFF. The CDR3 DNA sequence: TGTGCCAGTGCCCGGGACACCGCCTACAATGAGCAGTTCTTC.

The V and J genes are TRBV28 and TRBJ1-5; possibly TRBD1 for D (5 bases). V lost 7 bases and J 7 bases, leaving 23 bases between the germline ends. The germline V gene encodes CDR1 MDHEN and CDR2 SYDVKM. This CDR3 has 16 amino acids. The CDR3 reads CASNYPRGLGGQPQHF. The CDR3 DNA follows: TGTGCCAGCAACTACCCCCGGGGACTGGGGGGACAGCCCCAGCATTTT.

This clonotype was detected only a few times. The rearrangement uses TRBV5-1 and TRBJ2-5; D may be TRBD2 (7 bases). CDR3 length equals 14 residues. V gave up 6 bases and J gave up 3 bases, with 15 bases separating them. Germline V lookup: CDR1 SGHRS, CDR2 YFSETQ. The CDR3 is CASTTGGLEETQYF. In DNA form, the CDR3 reads TGCGCCAGCACTACCGGGGGGCTAGAAGAGACCCAGTACTTC.

This clonotype was counted ten times or more. V is TRBV28 and J is TRBJ1-2; 9 nucleotides line up with TRBD1. Unmatched junction bases numbered 9, after V lost 5 bases and J lost 8 bases. The CDR3 totals 14 residues. Germline CDR1 MDHEN, CDR2 SYDVKM. The DNA of the CDR3 is TGTGCCAGCAGTAAACCACAGGGGGCGAGGGGCTACACCTTC. This encodes CASSKPQGARGYTF.

This clonotype came up many times. CDR3 bases: TGTGCCAGCAGCCACCAAACTAGCGGCTACGAGCAGTACTTC. It translates to CASSHQTSGYEQYF. The chain uses TRBV11-2 and TRBJ2-7; the match to TRBD2 covers 8 bases. Unmatched junction bases numbered 6, after V lost 5 bases and J lost 3 bases. CDR1 SGHAT and CDR2 FQNNGV come from the germline V gene. The CDR3 has 14 amino acids.

This clonotype has ten or more counts. The rearrangement joins TRBV24-1 to TRBJ2-7; TRBD2 aligns across 8 bases. The CDR3 is made up of 12 amino acids. Trimming took 9 bases from V and 6 from J; bases not matched to a gene: 6. Germline V gene sequence: CDR1 KGHDR, CDR2 SFDVKD. CDR3 sequence reads: CATAGLEGEQYF. The DNA of the CDR3 is TGTGCCACCGCGGGACTAGAGGGCGAGCAGTACTTC.

In its sample, this clonotype was seen a few times. The genes are TRBV6-5 and TRBJ2-3, with D unresolved. The ends were cut back, 2 bases at V and 4 bases at J, with 19 bases in the middle. The germline gives CDR1 MNHEY, CDR2 SVGAGI. There are 17 residues in the CDR3. CDR3 amino acids: CASSYRFVGPGADTQYF. CDR3 DNA: TGTGCCAGCAGTTACAGGTTTGTAGGACCCGGCGCAGATACGCAGTATTTT.

In this sample, this clonotype turned up many times. The chain recombines TRBV7-8 with TRBJ2-1, with 8 nucleotides matching TRBD2. Trimming removed 1 base from V and 2 bases from J; junction bases left unmatched: 1. The CDR3 totals 15 residues. Germline loops: CDR1 SGHVS, CDR2 FQNEAQ. The chain's CDR3 is CASSLVGRAYNEQFF. CDR3 in DNA: TGTGCCAGCAGCTTAGTCGGGAGGGCCTACAATGAGCAGTTCTTC.